Each of the 32 T cell receptor beta chains below was sequenced from the same sample in a study of cytomegalovirus exposure and HLA in healthy donors. The protocol was immunoSEQ multiplex PCR, while the TCRdb copy is restricted to in-frame clones and leaves out a portion. The data contain approximately 150,000 clones, 85% to 90% of them singletons. The sample taken for sequencing was PBMCs. Receptors originate from a woman younger than 45 in good health and CMV-seronegative.

This clone was detected once. The CDR3 spells CASRTGFYNEQFF. The DNA for the CDR3 is TGCGCCAGCCGAACGGGGTTTTACAATGAGCAGTTCTTC. The chain couples TRBV5-1 to TRBJ2-1, with D possibly matching TRBD2 (5 bases). This CDR3 spans 13 amino acids. V was cut by 7 bases and J by 4 bases, with 12 bases left in between. Germline V gene data show CDR1 as SGHRS and CDR2 as YFSETQ.

The chain employs TRBV4-3 and TRBJ1-4, with 7 positions matching TRBD1. Germline V gene data show CDR1 as LGHNA and CDR2 as YSLEER. The CDR3 runs 15 residues. The V gene end was trimmed by 5 bases and the J gene end by 4 bases; junction bases not matched to a gene: 7. The CDR3 DNA reads TGCGCCAGCAGCTCTTTAGGGACAGATAATGAAAAACTGTTTTTT. It is translated as CASSSLGTDNEKLFF.

This clone has more than one count but fewer than ten. The chain couples TRBV5-1 to TRBJ2-1; 9 bases are a match to TRBD1. The junction had 6 bases not matched to a gene; V was cut back by 1 base and J by 13 bases. From germline, CDR1 is SGHRS and CDR2 YFSETQ. There are 13 residues in the CDR3. This CDR3 reads CASSLHDRGDQFF. The CDR3 coding sequence is TGCGCCAGCAGCTTGCACGACAGGGGGGATCAGTTCTTC.

The chain combines TRBV20-1 with TRBJ1-1; maybe TRBD1 (6 bases). Germline V CDR1 and CDR2: DFQATT, SNEGSKA (reference sequence). The V and J ends lost 7 bases and 5 bases respectively, with 11 bases between them. The CDR3 runs to 11 residues. The CDR3 DNA follows: TGCAGTGTAGAAAGGGGGACTGAAGCTTTCTTT. Translation gives CSVERGTEAFF.

V and J are TRBV7-8 and TRBJ2-1, with 9 bases fitting TRBD2. V lost 5 bases, J lost 5 bases, and 4 bases stayed unmatched. The CDR3 runs to 14 residues. In germline, CDR1 is SGHVS, CDR2 FQNEAQ. The chain's CDR3 is CASSPSGAHNEQFF. The DNA for the CDR3 is TGTGCCAGCAGCCCTAGCGGGGCTCACAATGAGCAGTTCTTC.

In this sample, this clone turned up once. The chain recombines TRBV5-4 with TRBJ2-2, with TRBD2 matching 7 bases. CDR1 is SGHNT, CDR2 YYREEE, per germline (reference sequence). V gave up 5 bases and J gave up 2 bases; unmatched junction bases: 6. The CDR3 totals 15 residues. CDR3 amino acids: CASSSLADNTGELFF. CDR3 coding DNA: TGTGCCAGCAGTTCTCTAGCGGATAACACCGGGGAGCTGTTTTTT.

This clone showed up just once. The chain is built from TRBV13 and TRBJ1-2; TRBD1 might be the D (5 bases). V lost 1 base and J 2 bases, leaving 11 bases between the germline ends. The CDR3 has 15 residues. Germline V gene sequence: CDR1 PRHDT, CDR2 FYEKMQ (reference sequence). This CDR3 reads CASSLVRETNYGYTF. DNA for the CDR3: TGTGCCAGCAGCTTAGTCAGGGAAACCAACTATGGCTACACCTTC.

This chain links TRBV15 with TRBJ1-5; D call uncertain. With 3 bases removed from V and 12 bases from J, the gap between germline ends came to 12 bases. The CDR3 is 12 residues long. Germline assignment: CDR1 LNHNV and CDR2 YYDKDF (reference sequence). CDR3 bases: TGTGCCACCAGCAGTGTAGGAGGGTACCAGCATTTT. Translation gives CATSSVGGYQHF.

This clone was seen at least ten times. This sequence joins TRBV5-1 and TRBJ2-7; 9 bases line up with TRBD2. With 5 bases clipped from V and 6 bases from J, the junction kept 9 bases outside the gene matches. CDR1 is SGHRS and CDR2 is YFSETQ in the germline V gene. CDR3 length equals 14 residues. The CDR3 reads CASRSSGTSPEQYF. CDR3 nucleotides: TGCGCCAGCAGGTCCTCCGGGACTAGCCCCGAGCAGTACTTC. The full variable domain, with the rest looked up from reference TRBV5-1 and TRBJ2-7, is KAGVTQTPRYLIKTRGQQVTLSCSPISGHRSVSWYQQTPGQGLQFLFEYFSETQRNKGNFPGRFSGRQFSNSRSEMNVSTLELGDSALYLCASRSSGTSPEQYFGPGTRLTVT.

This chain connects TRBV6-1 to TRBJ2-7, with 7 nucleotides matching TRBD1. V lost 4 bases to trimming and J lost 4 bases; unmatched junction nucleotides: 10. The CDR3 loop spans 15 amino acids. Germline V gene data show CDR1 as MNHNS and CDR2 as SASEGT. DNA of the CDR3: TGTGCCAGCAGTGCCTTAGGGGGACAGCAGTACGAGCAGTACTTC. It codes for CASSALGGQQYEQYF.

This chain connects TRBV29-1 to TRBJ2-7; TRBD2 agrees at 12 bases. Germline V lookup: CDR1 SQVTM, CDR2 ANQGSEA. Germline trimming cut 4 bases from V and 4 bases from J; bases unmatched to any gene: 20. The CDR3 sequence is 19 residues long. The CDR3 region is CSVVGQPGGLAGGPYEQYF. CDR3 coding DNA: TGCAGCGTTGTTGGTCAGCCCGGAGGGCTAGCGGGGGGGCCGTACGAGCAGTACTTC.

This clone appeared a single time. The CDR3 DNA follows: TGTGCCAGCAACCAATCACCGGGACAGGGGGCCGCTAACTATGGCTACACCTTC. This translates into CASNQSPGQGAANYGYTF. The chain joins TRBV7-6 to TRBJ1-2; 12 bases align to TRBD1. CDR3 length equals 18 residues. V dropped 7 bases and J dropped 0; count of bases not matched to a gene: 12. Germline V gene lookup returns CDR1 SGHVS and CDR2 FNYEAQ.

The table lists this clone with a count of one. The chain links TRBV19 to TRBJ1-5; 7 nucleotides match TRBD1. Germline assignment: CDR1 LNHDA and CDR2 SQIVND (reference sequence). This CDR3 is built from 15 residues. The V gene end was trimmed by 5 bases and the J gene end by 3 bases; junction bases not matched to a gene: 7. The CDR3 region has the DNA TGTGCCAGTAGTCTCCAGGGGGAATACAATCAGCCCCAGCATTTT. Encoded protein: CASSLQGEYNQPQHF.

The chain has TRBV6-1 and TRBJ2-1, with TRBD2 identical over 9 bases. Germline trimming cut 2 bases from V and 5 bases from J; bases unmatched to any gene: 7. There are 16 residues in the CDR3. The germline V gene encodes CDR1 MNHNS and CDR2 SASEGT. Here the CDR3 reads CASSELRLAAHNEQFF. The CDR3 DNA follows: TGTGCCAGCAGTGAATTGAGACTAGCGGCCCACAATGAGCAGTTCTTC.

The chain employs TRBV11-3 and TRBJ2-3; 8 bases match TRBD1. Germline V gene data show CDR1 as SGHNT and CDR2 as YENEEA. V was clipped by 5 bases and J by 6 bases; unmatched bases: 1. This CDR3 spans 12 amino acids. The CDR3 DNA reads as TGTGCCAGCAGCGGGGACAGGGATACGCAGTATTTT. This sequence encodes CASSGDRDTQYF.

The chain carries TRBV4-1 and TRBJ1-2, with TRBD1 as a possible D gene (5 bases). Germline V CDR1 and CDR2: MGHRA, YSYEKL. The ends were cut back, 3 bases at V and 2 bases at J, with 10 bases in the middle. This CDR3 has 14 amino acids. The CDR3 DNA sequence: TGCGCCAGCAGCCACCAGACAGTGAACTATGGCTACACCTTC. Its translation: CASSHQTVNYGYTF.

This rearrangement joins TRBV18 to TRBJ2-7, with TRBD1 as a possible D gene (5 bases). V was shortened by 0 bases and J by 2 bases, with 11 bases between the two germline ends. The CDR3 has 15 residues. Germline lookup yields CDR1 KGHSH and CDR2 LQKENI. CDR3 protein: CASSPPDQGAYEQYF. DNA for the CDR3: TGTGCCAGCTCACCACCGGATCAAGGGGCCTACGAGCAGTACTTC.

The genes are TRBV11-2 and TRBJ2-5; D is possibly TRBD2 (6 bases). The CDR3 is made up of 13 amino acids. V was shortened by 5 bases and J by 5 bases, with 12 bases between the two germline ends. In germline, CDR1 is SGHAT, CDR2 FQNNGV. CDR3 region: CASSQSSVETQYF. The CDR3, as DNA: TGTGCCAGCAGCCAATCTAGCGTGGAGACCCAGTACTTC.

The chain is built from TRBV5-6 and TRBJ2-1; D is possibly TRBD1 (6 bases). CDR1 and CDR2 from the germline V gene are SGHDT and YYEEEE. With 0 bases removed from V and 6 bases from J, the gap between germline ends came to 7 bases. This CDR3 comprises 13 residues. In DNA, the CDR3 is TGTGCCAGCAGCTTGGACAGGGTCAATGAGCAGTTCTTC. It encodes CASSLDRVNEQFF.

The chain combines TRBV9 with TRBJ2-5; maybe TRBD2 (6 bases). CDR3 length: 13 residues. The V end lost 3 bases, the J end lost 3 bases, and 9 bases lay between the germline ends. Looked up from germline, CDR1 is SGDLS and CDR2 is YYNGEE. The CDR3 loop is CASSERGKETQYF. CDR3 coding DNA: TGTGCCAGCAGCGAGCGCGGGAAAGAGACCCAGTACTTC.

V usage is TRBV5-1 and J usage is TRBJ2-7, with TRBD1 matching 9 bases. V was pared by 0 bases and J by 5 bases, with 3 bases of the junction left unmatched. CDR3 length: 14 residues. The V gene's germline CDR1 is SGHRS and CDR2 YFSETQ. The CDR3 protein is CASSLDRGLNEQYF. DNA of the CDR3: TGCGCCAGCAGCTTGGACAGGGGGCTAAACGAGCAGTACTTC. The complete variable domain, with remaining parts taken from reference TRBV5-1 and TRBJ2-7, reads KAGVTQTPRYLIKTRGQQVTLSCSPISGHRSVSWYQQTPGQGLQFLFEYFSETQRNKGNFPGRFSGRQFSNSRSEMNVSTLELGDSALYLCASSLDRGLNEQYFGPGTRLTVT.

This clone was recorded only once. The rearrangement joins TRBV15 to TRBJ2-5; a possible D gene is TRBD2 (5 bases). This CDR3 comprises 15 residues. CDR1 is LNHNV, CDR2 YYDKDF, per germline (reference sequence). The V and J ends lost 0 bases and 4 bases respectively, with 12 bases between them. The CDR3 DNA follows: TGTGCCACCAGCAGAGATTTAGGACTCTCAGAGACCCAGTACTTC. Translated, it gives CATSRDLGLSETQYF.

The V call is TRBV2, the J call TRBJ1-6; no clear D. CDR1 is SNHLY, CDR2 FYNNEI, per germline. The length of the CDR3 is 13 residues. Between the trimmed V and J ends, which lost 2 bases and 9 bases, there was a span of 8 bases. CDR3 in amino acids: CASSERISSPLHF. In DNA form, the CDR3 reads TGTGCCAGCAGTGAACGTATCTCTTCACCCCTCCACTTT.

J is TRBJ1-6 and V is TRBV5-1; D is perhaps TRBD1 (6 bases). Trimming removed 1 base at V and 9 bases at J, with 14 bases between. Germline V gene sequence: CDR1 SGHRS, CDR2 YFSETQ. There are 15 residues in the CDR3. CDR3 in amino acids: CASSLTLGAGSPLHF. In DNA form, the CDR3 reads TGCGCCAGCAGCTTGACGCTGGGGGCCGGTTCACCCCTCCACTTT.

V gene TRBV14 combines with J gene TRBJ2-2; D call uncertain. In germline, CDR1 is SGHDN, CDR2 FVKESK. The CDR3 length is 13 residues. Deletions cut 7 bases from V and 5 bases from J, with 11 bases between. CDR3 in DNA: TGTGCCAGCAACTCGGGTGGAACCGGGGAGCTGTTTTTT. It translates to CASNSGGTGELFF.

In its sample, this clone was seen once. The chain carries TRBV6-1 and TRBJ1-5; D remains ambiguous. V gave up 4 bases and J gave up 0 bases, with 10 bases separating them. CDR1 MNHNS and CDR2 SASEGT come from the germline V gene. This CDR3 region has 15 residues. In nucleotides, the CDR3 is TGTGCCAGCAGTGTTGAGAGTCTTAGCAATCAGCCCCAGCATTTT. It is translated as CASSVESLSNQPQHF.

This chain links TRBV7-8 with TRBJ1-2, with a possible D match to TRBD1 (5 bases). The CDR3 is 12 amino acids. The V gene's germline CDR1 is SGHVS and CDR2 FQNEAQ. V lost 1 base to trimming and J lost 7 bases, with 7 bases between them. CDR3 in amino acids: CASSLGGGGYTF. DNA of the CDR3: TGTGCCAGCAGCTTAGGCGGGGGTGGCTACACCTTC.

Within the sample, this clone is medium-sized. In nucleotides, the CDR3 is TGTGCCAGCAGTAAAACCGGGACTAGCGGGGGAGATGAGCAGTTCTTC. Encoded protein: CASSKTGTSGGDEQFF. This rearrangement joins TRBV6-4 to TRBJ2-1, with 14 bases identical to TRBD2. CDR1 and CDR2 (germline): MRHNA, SNTAGT. This CDR3 has 16 amino acids. Trimming removed 5 bases from V and 8 bases from J; junction bases left unmatched: 8.

This clone has only one observation. J is TRBJ1-1 and V is TRBV2; TRBD1 aligns across 7 bases. The CDR3 has 12 amino acids. CDR1 SNHLY and CDR2 FYNNEI come from the germline V gene. V lost 5 bases, J lost 8 bases, and 5 bases stayed unmatched. The CDR3 reads CASSRQGEEAFF. The CDR3 DNA is TGTGCCAGCAGTAGACAGGGCGAGGAAGCTTTCTTT.

In its sample, this clone was seen many times. The chain is built from TRBV27 and TRBJ1-5; 7 nucleotides line up with TRBD1. After removal of 6 bases from V and 3 bases from J, the junction contained 2 bases not matched to a gene. Germline CDR1 and CDR2: MNHEY and SMNVEV (reference sequence). This CDR3 has 13 residues. This chain's CDR3 is CASRGQPNQPQHF. DNA of the CDR3: TGTGCCAGCAGGGGACAGCCCAATCAGCCCCAGCATTTT.

The gene calls are TRBV6-5 and TRBJ1-1; 8 nucleotides align to TRBD1. Trimming at V came to 6 bases and at J to 7 bases, leaving 7 bases not matched to a gene. The CDR3 is 13 residues long. The germline V gene has CDR1 MNHEY and CDR2 SVGAGI. CDR3 protein: CASSPAQGGEAFF. The CDR3 DNA reads as TGTGCCAGCAGCCCCGCACAGGGGGGTGAAGCTTTCTTT.

The chain carries TRBV7-6 and TRBJ2-5; D is possibly TRBD1 (5 bases). The germline V gene encodes CDR1 SGHVS and CDR2 FNYEAQ. V was trimmed by 5 bases and J by 5 bases, leaving 12 bases between them. This CDR3 region has 13 residues. The CDR3 here is CASSNRQGETQYF. In DNA form, the CDR3 reads TGTGCCAGCAGCAACCGGCAGGGTGAGACCCAGTACTTC.